The 27 T cell receptor beta chains below were found in one sample sequenced in a study of regulatory T cells in long-lasting Graves disease. The time point is: newly diagnosed GD, antithyroid drugs for less than 3 months. Preparation of the TCR library used RNA extracted from PBMCs. For TCR beta, libraries came from iRepertoire HTBI primers and Arm-PCR of CDR3 regions. MiXCR, applied by TCRdb to the multiplex PCR reads, yields one record per CDR3 protein. Of some 490,000 distinct CDR3 sequences listed, more than 10% are singletons. These data are also associated with another study on T cells in Graves' hyperthyroidism and ophthalmopathy.

The starting material was peripheral blood mononuclear cells (PBMCs), obtained at new diagnosis, from a patient treated with antithyroid drugs. The receptors derive from a woman aged 30 to 39 with Graves disease.

The V gene is TRBV29-1, the J gene TRBJ2-5; D tentatively fits TRBD1 or TRBD2 (5 bases each). V lost 7 bases to trimming and J lost 4 bases, with 13 bases between them. The CDR3 contains 12 residues. Germline lookup yields CDR1 SQVTM and CDR2 ANQGSEA. CDR3 nucleotide sequence: TGCAGCGGGGGACGCATCCGAGAGACCCAGTACTTC. It specifies CSGGRIRETQYF.

This clonotype has at least ten counts. V usage is TRBV7-3 and J usage is TRBJ2-2; 11 nucleotides match TRBD1. Unmatched junction bases numbered 4, after V lost 8 bases and J lost 5 bases. The CDR3 spans 14 residues. Germline V lookup: CDR1 SGHTA, CDR2 FQGTGA. CDR3: CASGRDRGTGELFF. CDR3 bases: TGTGCCAGCGGACGGGACAGGGGGACCGGGGAGCTGTTTTTT.

This clonotype was observed a handful of times. V usage is TRBV29-1 and J usage is TRBJ2-3; TRBD2 might be the D (6 bases). Trimming stripped 8 bases from V and 4 bases from J, with 19 bases between. Germline-derived CDR1 and CDR2 are SQVTM and ANQGSEA. The CDR3 has 14 residues. In DNA, the CDR3 is TGCAGCCTCAGCGCTAGCAGGAGGGCAGATACGCAGTATTTT. Translated, it gives CSLSASRRADTQYF.

CDR3 loop: CASSPTSGSDNEQFF. CDR3 DNA: TGTGCCAGCAGCCCGACTAGCGGGTCCGACAATGAGCAGTTCTTC. The chain employs TRBV14 and TRBJ2-1, with TRBD2 identical over 10 bases. CDR3 length equals 15 residues. Trimming cost V 4 bases and J 5 bases; bases outside gene matches: 5. Per germline, CDR1 SGHDN and CDR2 FVKESK. Together with reference TRBV14 and TRBJ2-1, the CDR3 gives the full variable domain: EAGVTQFPSHSVIEKGQTVTLRCDPISGHDNLYWYRRVMGKEIKFLLHFVKESKQDESGMPNNRFLAERTGGTYSTLKVQPAELEDSGVYFCASSPTSGSDNEQFFGPGTRLTVL.

The chain recombines TRBV11-3 with TRBJ2-3; 9 bases map to TRBD2. Trimming cost V 5 bases and J 5 bases; bases outside gene matches: 2. CDR3 length: 13 residues. Looked up from germline, CDR1 is SGHNT and CDR2 is YENEEA. CDR3 protein: CASSRLAEDTQYF. CDR3 coding DNA: TGTGCCAGCAGCCGACTAGCGGAAGATACGCAGTATTTT.

This clonotype was seen ten or more times. The chain combines TRBV27 with TRBJ1-2, with 8 bases lining up with TRBD1. The CDR3 is 14 residues long. CDR1 is MNHEY and CDR2 is SMNVEV in the germline V gene (reference sequence). J lost 2 bases, V lost 3 bases, and 2 bases had no gene match. CDR3 nucleotide sequence: TGTGCCAGCAGTTTTCAGGGGGCGAACTATGGCTACACCTTC. Encoded protein: CASSFQGANYGYTF.

The J gene is TRBJ1-5, the V gene TRBV28; D is uncertain. The CDR3 is made up of 14 amino acids. Trimming pared 2 bases from V and 4 bases from J, leaving 9 bases between. Germline V gives CDR1 MDHEN, CDR2 SYDVKM. The CDR3 here is CASSLVRVNQPQHF. For the CDR3, the DNA is TGTGCCAGCAGTTTAGTTAGGGTAAATCAGCCCCAGCATTTT.

This chain uses TRBV29-1 with TRBJ2-7; a weak D match, TRBD2 (6 bases). The CDR3 runs 12 residues. The V gene's germline CDR1 is SQVTM and CDR2 ANQGSEA. Trimming removed 6 bases from V and 2 bases from J, with 11 bases in between. The DNA of the CDR3 is TGCAGCGTCCGGGGGAAAGCCTACGAGCAGTACTTC. Translated, it gives CSVRGKAYEQYF.

This clonotype came up many times. The chain couples TRBV28 to TRBJ2-2; unclear D gene. Germline V gene data show CDR1 as MDHEN and CDR2 as SYDVKM. This CDR3 region has 12 residues. V lost 8 bases and J 4 bases, leaving 8 bases between the germline ends. CDR3 loop: CASSEITGELFF. In DNA form, the CDR3 reads TGTGCCAGCTCGGAAATCACCGGGGAGCTGTTTTTT.

This clonotype was observed many times. The CDR3 region has the DNA TGTGCCTGGGGTAGGACAGGGTTGCGCGAGCAGTACTTC. Protein product: CAWGRTGLREQYF. The chain uses TRBV30 and TRBJ2-7; TRBD1 matches at 8 bases. CDR3 length: 13 residues. The V segment lost 5 bases and the J segment 6 bases; nucleotides outside the gene matches: 9. CDR1 and CDR2 from the germline V gene are GTSNPN and SVGIG (reference sequence).

This clonotype was counted at least ten times. The chain uses TRBV5-1 and TRBJ1-1, with a weak D call TRBD1 (6 bases). The CDR3 totals 14 residues. V lost 4 bases to trimming and J lost 6 bases, with 16 bases between them. The germline gives CDR1 SGHRS, CDR2 YFSETQ. The CDR3 spells CASSPMGGLPEAFF. The CDR3 nucleotides read TGCGCCAGCAGCCCCATGGGGGGGCTTCCTGAAGCTTTCTTT.

This clonotype was observed at least ten times. V gene TRBV12-3 or TRBV12-4 combines with J gene TRBJ2-1; D perhaps matches TRBD1 (5 bases). V lost 8 bases and J 3 bases, leaving 11 bases between the germline ends. This CDR3 has 13 amino acids. Here the CDR3 DNA reads TGTGCCAGCGGGGCGGATTTCTACAATGAGCAGTTCTTC. This translates into CASGADFYNEQFF.

This clonotype was seen at least ten times. The CDR3 is CSVEEGASGAWSSYNEQFF. CDR3 sequence (DNA): TGCAGCGTTGAAGAGGGGGCTAGCGGGGCCTGGAGCTCCTACAATGAGCAGTTCTTC. This rearrangement joins TRBV29-1 to TRBJ2-1, with 9 nucleotides matching TRBD2. J was trimmed by 0 bases and V by 0 bases; bases with no gene match: 12. Germline CDR1 and CDR2: SQVTM and ANQGSEA. There are 19 residues in the CDR3.

The rearrangement links TRBV6-1 to TRBJ2-1, with a weak D call TRBD2 (6 bases). Looked up from germline, CDR1 is MNHNS and CDR2 is SASEGT. The CDR3 sequence is 15 residues long. V lost 6 bases, J lost 8 bases, and 20 bases lay in between. CDR3 nucleotide sequence: TGTGCCAGCAGGGAAACTAGCCCCGATAGAGATGAGCAGTTCTTC. Protein sequence: CASRETSPDRDEQFF.

Concerning this clonotype: A read error may explain this, as a much larger clone is one base away. The chain combines TRBV3-1 with TRBJ2-1; a weak D match, TRBD2 (6 bases). CDR3 length: 12 amino acids. The germline CDR1 and CDR2 sequences are LGHDT and YNNKEL (reference sequence). In DNA, the CDR3 is TGTGACAGCACCCGTTCCGGGAGAGGGCAGTTCTTC. This sequence encodes CDSTRSGRGQFF.

The sample holds a few counts of this clonotype. This chain joins TRBV20-1 and TRBJ1-2; D is undetermined. This CDR3 has 11 amino acids. CDR1 is DFQATT, CDR2 SNEGSKA, per germline (reference sequence). V shed 4 bases and J shed 6 bases, with 9 bases lying between them. This chain's CDR3 is CSATRLDGYTF. CDR3 nucleotides: TGCAGTGCTACCAGGCTGGATGGCTACACCTTC.

There are many counts of this clonotype. This chain links TRBV20-1 with TRBJ1-5; D unresolved. The CDR3 contains 12 residues. Per germline, CDR1 DFQATT and CDR2 SNEGSKA (reference sequence). The V and J ends lost 3 bases and 6 bases respectively, with 9 bases between them. The CDR3 sequence is CSASQGSQPQHF. CDR3 nucleotides: TGCAGTGCTAGTCAAGGGTCTCAGCCCCAGCATTTT.

The chain has TRBV4-1 and TRBJ2-1; perhaps TRBD1 as D (7 bases). Trimming took 5 bases from V and 2 from J, leaving 13 bases between them. CDR1 is MGHRA, CDR2 YSYEKL, per germline. The CDR3 is made up of 15 amino acids. DNA of the CDR3: TGCGCCAGCAGCACCAGGGGGGAACCCTACAATGAGCAGTTCTTC. Its protein is CASSTRGEPYNEQFF.

The chain recombines TRBV4-1 with TRBJ1-2, with 9 nucleotides matching TRBD1. V shed 4 bases, J shed 8 bases, and the junction held 8 bases outside the gene matches. Germline CDR1 MGHRA, CDR2 YSYEKL. The CDR3 has 14 amino acids. In nucleotides, the CDR3 is TGCGCCAGCAGCCGCCCCGGGACAGGGCCCGGCTACACCTTC. This sequence encodes CASSRPGTGPGYTF.

This clonotype was recorded at least ten times. The chain couples TRBV7-6 to TRBJ2-7; 7 nucleotides match TRBD1. This CDR3 is 14 amino acids long. Unmatched junction bases numbered 7, after V lost 3 bases and J lost 5 bases. The germline V gene has CDR1 SGHVS and CDR2 FNYEAQ. The CDR3 DNA reads TGTGCCAGCAGCTTGACAGGGTCTTACGACGAGCAGTACTTC. Protein product: CASSLTGSYDEQYF.

This clonotype was detected many times. The rearrangement uses TRBV20-1 and TRBJ2-1; D is undetermined. Trimming shortened V by 7 bases and J by 4 bases, and 8 bases separated the two germline ends. This CDR3 is 11 amino acids long. Germline CDR1 DFQATT, CDR2 SNEGSKA (reference sequence). CDR3 nucleotides: TGCAGTGTCGAACGGTACAATGAGCAGTTCTTC. This sequence encodes CSVERYNEQFF.

The chain is built from TRBV6-5 and TRBJ1-1; a possible D gene is TRBD1 (5 bases). CDR3 length equals 12 residues. CDR1 is MNHEY and CDR2 is SVGAGI in the germline V gene. The germline V and J ends were trimmed by 2 bases and 11 bases, with 12 bases remaining between them. CDR3 sequence reads: CASSYPQGPAFF. CDR3 nucleotide sequence: TGTGCCAGCAGTTACCCCCAGGGACCCGCTTTCTTT.

This clonotype was observed at least ten times. CDR3 residues: CASSPRGSKDTEAFF. For the CDR3, the DNA is TGTGCCAGCAGTCCCAGGGGAAGCAAGGACACTGAAGCTTTCTTT. The rearrangement links TRBV28 to TRBJ1-1; TRBD1 might be the D (6 bases). The CDR3 extends over 15 amino acids. V lost 5 bases and J 3 bases, leaving 16 bases between the germline ends. The germline V gene has CDR1 MDHEN and CDR2 SYDVKM. Filled out from reference TRBV28 and TRBJ1-1, the complete variable domain reads DVKVTQSSRYLVKRTGEKVFLECVQDMDHENMFWYRQDPGLGLRLIYFSYDVKMKEKGDIPEGYSVSREKKERFSLILESASTNQTSMYLCASSPRGSKDTEAFFGQGTRLTVV.

The rearrangement links TRBV6-5 to TRBJ1-4; D call uncertain. Germline CDR1 reads MNHEY; CDR2 reads SVGAGI. Trimming removed 0 bases at V and 5 bases at J, with 13 bases between. This CDR3 has 16 residues. CDR3 in DNA: TGTGCCAGCAGTTACTCTGCGGGGATGGGGAATGAAAAACTGTTTTTT. It specifies CASSYSAGMGNEKLFF.

Comments on this clonotype: A far larger clone is a single base away, which makes a read error likely. The chain has TRBV11-2 and TRBJ2-1; D is tentatively TRBD1 or TRBD2 (5 bases each). Judging by the DNA end, TRBJ2-5 fits better; the J call may be wrong. This CDR3 is 15 amino acids long. The V gene's germline CDR1 is SGHAT and CDR2 FQNNGV. CDR3 sequence reads: CASSRGRTALGTQYF. CDR3 nucleotides: TGTGCCAGCAGCCGGGGACGCACCGCCTTGGGGACCCAGTACTTC.

The J gene is TRBJ2-1, the V gene TRBV5-1; 13 nucleotides agree with TRBD2. The V gene's germline CDR1 is SGHRS and CDR2 YFSETQ. J lost 2 bases, V lost 4 bases, and 3 bases had no gene match. This CDR3 spans 16 amino acids. Written as DNA, the CDR3 is TGCGCCAGCAGCCCGGGACTAGCGGGAACCTACAATGAGCAGTTCTTC. Amino acids: CASSPGLAGTYNEQFF. Full variable domain (missing parts from reference TRBV5-1 and TRBJ2-1): KAGVTQTPRYLIKTRGQQVTLSCSPISGHRSVSWYQQTPGQGLQFLFEYFSETQRNKGNFPGRFSGRQFSNSRSEMNVSTLELGDSALYLCASSPGLAGTYNEQFFGPGTRLTVL.

The chain links TRBV18 to TRBJ2-3; 7 bases are a match to TRBD1. The CDR3 is 15 residues long. With 3 bases clipped from V and 4 bases from J, the junction kept 7 bases outside the gene matches. Germline V gene sequence: CDR1 KGHSH, CDR2 LQKENI. CDR3 residues: CASSPERGRADTQYF. In DNA, the CDR3 is TGTGCCAGCTCACCCGAGAGGGGGCGAGCAGATACGCAGTATTTT.